This TCR beta chain is drawn from a study of CD8 T cells in Susac syndrome. RNA in amounts of roughly 0.5 to 1 ug was reverse transcribed with random hexamers. Multiplex immunoSEQ PCR targeted 54 Vbeta and 13 Jbeta TCR beta segments. TCRdb re-called the immunoSEQ multiplex PCR reads through MiXCR, storing one row per CDR3 protein. This sample has 77,000 or so distinct CDR3 sequences; about 94% occur once, and the top ten carry around 0.4%. The germline gives CDR1 DFQATT, CDR2 SNEGSKA (reference sequence). Trimming pared 6 bases from V and 4 bases from J, leaving 17 bases between. The length of the CDR3 is 14 residues. Negative isolation yielded CD8+ and CD4+ T cells; FACS enriched TEMRA cells.

This chain connects TRBV20-1 to TRBJ2-3; D assignment may be TRBD1 or TRBD2 (5 bases each). The sequenced material came from CD8+ T cells from PBMCs. This clonotype was sampled from a human donor with multiple sclerosis. In DNA form, the CDR3 reads TGCAGTGCCATCGGGGACGACGACTCAGATACGCAGTATTTT. It translates to CSAIGDDDSDTQYF.